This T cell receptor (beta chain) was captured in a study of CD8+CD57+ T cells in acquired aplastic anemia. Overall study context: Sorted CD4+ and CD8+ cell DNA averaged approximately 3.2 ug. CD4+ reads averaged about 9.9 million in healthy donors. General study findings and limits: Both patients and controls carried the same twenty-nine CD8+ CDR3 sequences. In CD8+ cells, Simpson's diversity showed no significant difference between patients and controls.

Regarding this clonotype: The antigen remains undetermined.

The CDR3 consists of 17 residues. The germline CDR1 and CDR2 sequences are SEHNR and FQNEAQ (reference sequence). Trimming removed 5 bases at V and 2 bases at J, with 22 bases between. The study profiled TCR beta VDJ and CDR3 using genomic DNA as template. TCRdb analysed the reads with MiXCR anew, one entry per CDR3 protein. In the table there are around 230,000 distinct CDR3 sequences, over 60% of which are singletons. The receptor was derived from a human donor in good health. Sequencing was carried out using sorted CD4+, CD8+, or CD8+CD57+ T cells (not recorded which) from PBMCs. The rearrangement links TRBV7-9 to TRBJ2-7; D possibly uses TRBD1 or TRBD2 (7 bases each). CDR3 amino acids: CASSSATRGGKAYEQYF. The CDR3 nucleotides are TGTGCCAGCAGCAGCGCCACCAGGGGGGGGAAAGCCTACGAGCAGTACTTC.